The 28 T cell receptor beta chains reported below all come from one sample, sequenced in a study of cytomegalovirus exposure and HLA in healthy donors. The PCR contained 60 Vbeta and 13 Jbeta primers. Here immunoSEQ multiplex PCR was the method, and the copy in TCRdb shows in-frame clones only, minus some. Here the sample table reports tens of thousands of clones. Material for sequencing was PBMCs. The source of these receptors is a woman in her thirties in good health and CMV-seronegative.

V and J are TRBV5-4 and TRBJ1-6; D not resolved. The CDR3 consists of 14 residues. Per the germline V gene, CDR1 is SGHNT and CDR2 is YYREEE (reference sequence). V was shortened by 0 bases and J by 8 bases, with 9 bases between the two germline ends. The CDR3, as DNA: TGTGCCAGCAGCTTGGGGGAGGCGGATTCACCCCTCCACTTT. The encoded protein is CASSLGEADSPLHF.

The chain recombines TRBV4-1 with TRBJ1-1, with D hard to call. Germline values: CDR1 MGHRA, CDR2 YSYEKL. Trimming took 0 bases from V and 1 from J, leaving 12 bases between them. CDR3 length equals 16 residues. The CDR3, as DNA: TGCGCCAGCAGCCAAGACCCGGGAAAGGGGAACACTGAAGCTTTCTTT. Translation: CASSQDPGKGNTEAFF.

The chain uses TRBV2 and TRBJ1-1, with 8 bases identical to TRBD1. This CDR3 spans 16 amino acids. Germline V CDR1 and CDR2: SNHLY, FYNNEI. V lost 4 bases and J lost 2; bases outside the gene matches: 9. The CDR3 sequence is CASSVGPGTGNTEAFF. DNA of the CDR3: TGTGCCAGCAGTGTTGGACCCGGGACAGGAAACACTGAAGCTTTCTTT.

The chain couples TRBV4-1 to TRBJ2-2, with 8 bases that match TRBD2. Losses at the gene ends were 2 bases for V and 4 bases for J; bases not matched to a gene: 6. The germline V gene has CDR1 MGHRA and CDR2 YSYEKL. This CDR3 spans 16 amino acids. Here the CDR3 reads CASSQLSGGPTGELFF. DNA of the CDR3: TGCGCCAGCAGCCAACTCAGCGGGGGCCCCACCGGGGAGCTGTTTTTT.

The V call is TRBV29-1, the J call TRBJ1-1, with D unclear. The length of the CDR3 is 13 residues. Germline CDR1 is SQVTM and CDR2 is ANQGSEA. Between the trimmed V and J ends, which lost 3 bases and 8 bases, there was a span of 16 bases. The CDR3 DNA reads TGCAGCGTTGAGGGGAGGTCAAGAGGCGAAGCTTTCTTT. Protein sequence: CSVEGRSRGEAFF.

As regards this clone: One end of the junction varies from germline; a read error may be responsible. The V call is TRBV30, the J call TRBJ1-6, with D hard to call. This CDR3 comprises 15 residues. Germline CDR1 GTSNPN, CDR2 SVGIG (reference sequence). CDR3 sequence reads: CAGSVHDGRRSPLHF. CDR3 sequence (DNA): TGTGCCGGGAGTGTACACGACGGCAGGCGTTCACCCCTCCACTTT. Drawing the rest from reference TRBV30 and TRBJ1-6, the complete variable domain is SQTIHQWPATLVQPVGSPLSLECTVEGTSNPNLYWYRQAAGRGLQLLFYSVGIGQISSEVPQNLSASRPQDRQFILSSKKLLLSDSGFYLCAGSVHDGRRSPLHFGNGTRLTVT.

The chain couples TRBV5-4 to TRBJ1-1; no clear D. Germline CDR1 and CDR2: SGHNT and YYREEE (reference sequence). This CDR3 contains 14 residues. V dropped 3 bases and J dropped 4 bases, with 13 bases sitting between them. CDR3 nucleotide sequence: TGTGCCAGCAGCTCCCTCGGGATGCTCACTGAAGCTTTCTTT. This encodes CASSSLGMLTEAFF.

The rearrangement uses TRBV30 and TRBJ2-2, with D possibly matching TRBD1 (7 bases). The CDR3 totals 14 residues. Germline assignment: CDR1 GTSNPN and CDR2 SVGIG (reference sequence). The V gene lost 5 bases and the J gene lost 9 bases, with 19 bases spanning the gap. Here the CDR3 reads CAWAKQGTAWELFF. The CDR3 DNA is TGTGCCTGGGCAAAACAGGGGACTGCGTGGGAGCTGTTTTTT.

The chain recombines TRBV19 with TRBJ1-5; D not resolved. The CDR3 is 14 amino acids. Germline V gene data show CDR1 as LNHDA and CDR2 as SQIVND (reference sequence). The germline V and J ends were trimmed by 6 bases and 7 bases, with 16 bases remaining between them. Here the CDR3 DNA reads TGTGCCAGTAGGGAGGGAATGACTGGCCAGCCCCAGCATTTT. It specifies CASREGMTGQPQHF.

This rearrangement joins TRBV7-2 to TRBJ1-1; 7 bases are a match to TRBD1. Germline CDR1 SGHTA, CDR2 FQGNSA. The CDR3 has 14 residues. The V gene end was trimmed by 1 base and the J gene end by 8 bases; junction bases not matched to a gene: 7. CDR3 DNA sequence: TGTGCCAGCAGCTTAGAGGTCAGGGGGACGGAAGCTTTCTTT. This sequence encodes CASSLEVRGTEAFF.

This sequence joins TRBV4-2 and TRBJ1-1; 9 bases agree with TRBD1. Unmatched junction bases numbered 11, after V lost 0 bases and J lost 3 bases. Germline V gene sequence: CDR1 LGHNA, CDR2 YNFKEQ. CDR3 size: 18 residues. CDR3 coding DNA: TGTGCCAGCAGCCAAGATGGGCCGGGACAGGGAGGGGACACTGAAGCTTTCTTT. It encodes CASSQDGPGQGGDTEAFF.

The chain employs TRBV6-5 and TRBJ2-3, with 8 nucleotides matching TRBD1. With 6 bases clipped from V and 1 base from J, the junction kept 0 bases outside the gene matches. The CDR3 totals 13 residues. The germline CDR1 and CDR2 sequences are MNHEY and SVGAGI. As DNA, the CDR3 is TGTGCCAGCAGGGACAGGGGCACAGATACGCAGTATTTT. Its protein is CASRDRGTDTQYF.

The DNA for the CDR3 is TGTGCCACCTCGGACAGAGATTATCAGCCCCAGCATTTT. Protein sequence: CATSDRDYQPQHF. The chain recombines TRBV19 with TRBJ1-5, with a weak D call TRBD1 (6 bases). Between the trimmed V and J ends, which lost 10 bases and 5 bases, there was a span of 15 bases. This CDR3 spans 13 amino acids. Germline values: CDR1 LNHDA, CDR2 SQIVND (reference sequence).

The gene calls are TRBV7-9 and TRBJ2-3; 7 positions match TRBD1. Germline V gives CDR1 SEHNR, CDR2 FQNEAQ (reference sequence). J was trimmed by 0 bases and V by 1 base; bases with no gene match: 4. The CDR3 has 16 amino acids. CDR3 sequence: CASSLVGGPSTDTQYF. The CDR3 DNA sequence: TGTGCCAGCAGCTTAGTAGGGGGCCCAAGCACAGATACGCAGTATTTT.

This chain links TRBV7-2 with TRBJ2-1; weak D call: TRBD1 (6 bases). Germline V gene data show CDR1 as SGHTA and CDR2 as FQGNSA. The CDR3 has 14 residues. The V and J ends lost 0 bases and 9 bases respectively, with 12 bases between them. CDR3 DNA sequence: TGTGCCAGCAGCTTAGCGGGGGCCCGCGGTGAGCAGTTCTTC. This sequence encodes CASSLAGARGEQFF.

The J gene is TRBJ1-1, the V gene TRBV29-1, with 10 bases aligning to TRBD1. J was trimmed by 0 bases and V by 3 bases; bases with no gene match: 4. This CDR3 comprises 15 residues. CDR1 is SQVTM and CDR2 is ANQGSEA in the germline V gene. The CDR3 loop is CSVDETGGLNTEAFF. Written as DNA, the CDR3 is TGCAGCGTTGACGAGACAGGGGGCTTGAACACTGAAGCTTTCTTT.

The chain combines TRBV6-6 with TRBJ1-5; 7 nucleotides agree with TRBD1. V was clipped by 6 bases and J by 4 bases; unmatched bases: 6. This CDR3 region has 14 residues. Germline-derived CDR1 and CDR2 are MNHNY and SVGAGI (reference sequence). Here the CDR3 DNA reads TGTGCCAGCAGCCGACAGGGAAATAATCAGCCCCAGCATTTT. This codes for CASSRQGNNQPQHF.

The CDR3 loop is CASSLEWGEDGYTF. In nucleotides, the CDR3 is TGTGCCAGCAGCTTAGAGTGGGGGGAGGATGGCTACACCTTC. The rearrangement uses TRBV7-2 and TRBJ1-2; weak D call: TRBD1 (5 bases). Germline CDR1 SGHTA, CDR2 FQGNSA. The CDR3 is 14 amino acids. V shed 1 base and J shed 6 bases, with 12 bases lying between them.

This chain links TRBV4-1 with TRBJ2-7; D is unclear. V lost 4 bases and J 0 bases, leaving 7 bases between the germline ends. Germline V CDR1 and CDR2: MGHRA, YSYEKL. This CDR3 has 13 amino acids. The CDR3 loop is CASSRASSYEQYF. CDR3 nucleotides: TGCGCCAGCAGCCGAGCCTCCTCCTACGAGCAGTACTTC.

Concerning this clone: The germline gene is not matched at one end of the junction; a read error may be the cause. The rearrangement joins TRBV5-1 to TRBJ1-1; TRBD1 is a possible D gene (6 bases). The V gene's germline CDR1 is SGHRS and CDR2 YFSETQ. The CDR3 covers 16 residues. The CDR3 region has the DNA TGCGCCAGCAGCTCGTCCGGGACAACCGTGAACACTGAAGATTTCTTT. Encoded protein: CASSSSGTTVNTEDFF. The complete variable domain, with remaining parts taken from reference TRBV5-1 and TRBJ1-1, reads KAGVTQTPRYLIKTRGQQVTLSCSPISGHRSVSWYQQTPGQGLQFLFEYFSETQRNKGNFPGRFSGRQFSNSRSEMNVSTLELGDSALYLCASSSSGTTVNTEDFFGQGTRLTVV.

In regard to this clone: One end of the junction varies from germline; a read error may be responsible. J is TRBJ1-5 and V is TRBV30; 7 bases line up with TRBD1. Germline V gives CDR1 GTSNPN, CDR2 SVGIG (reference sequence). The CDR3 totals 13 residues. CDR3 amino acids: CAWSKGDSQHQHF. CDR3 coding DNA: TGTGCCTGGAGTAAAGGGGACAGTCAGCACCAGCATTTT. The variable domain in full, with the rest retrieved from reference TRBV30 and TRBJ1-5, is SQTIHQWPATLVQPVGSPLSLECTVEGTSNPNLYWYRQAAGRGLQLLFYSVGIGQISSEVPQNLSASRPQDRQFILSSKKLLLSDSGFYLCAWSKGDSQHQHFGDGTRLSIL.

The rearrangement links TRBV27 to TRBJ1-5; 7 nucleotides agree with TRBD1. Germline V gene lookup returns CDR1 MNHEY and CDR2 SMNVEV (reference sequence). The CDR3 is 16 residues long. V trimming: 2 bases; J trimming: 2 bases; junction bases outside the gene matches: 6. For the CDR3, the DNA is TGTGCCAGCAGTTTAAGGGGGCTAGACGGCAATCAGCCCCAGCATTTT. It translates to CASSLRGLDGNQPQHF.

The genes are TRBV27 and TRBJ2-7, with 9 bases matching TRBD2. Per the germline V gene, CDR1 is MNHEY and CDR2 is SMNVEV (reference sequence). The CDR3 runs 14 residues. Trimming at V came to 5 bases and at J to 3 bases, leaving 5 bases not matched to a gene. Here the CDR3 DNA reads TGTGCCAGCAGTCGTCTAGCGGGAAACTACGAGCAGTACTTC. Its protein is CASSRLAGNYEQYF.

The chain joins TRBV30 to TRBJ2-2, with 7 bases matching TRBD2. The CDR3 covers 14 residues. V trimming: 8 bases; J trimming: 4 bases; junction bases outside the gene matches: 10. From germline, CDR1 is GTSNPN and CDR2 SVGIG (reference sequence). CDR3 bases: TGTGCCAGAACGAGGGGAGGGAGCACCGGGGAGCTGTTTTTT. Translating it yields CARTRGGSTGELFF.

Concerning this clone: Other DNA sequences of this sample code for an identical CDR3. V is TRBV30 and J is TRBJ1-1, with 9 bases identical to TRBD1. V trimming: 1 base; J trimming: 3 bases; junction bases outside the gene matches: 0. The germline CDR1 and CDR2 sequences are GTSNPN and SVGIG (reference sequence). This CDR3 is built from 13 residues. The CDR3 coding sequence is TGTGCCTGGAGTGGGGACAGGGACACTGAAGCTTTCTTT. The encoded protein is CAWSGDRDTEAFF. The entire variable domain, with the rest obtained from reference TRBV30 and TRBJ1-1, is as follows: SQTIHQWPATLVQPVGSPLSLECTVEGTSNPNLYWYRQAAGRGLQLLFYSVGIGQISSEVPQNLSASRPQDRQFILSSKKLLLSDSGFYLCAWSGDRDTEAFFGQGTRLTVV.

This chain links TRBV11-2 with TRBJ2-3, with TRBD2 matching 8 bases. The germline gives CDR1 SGHAT, CDR2 FQNNGV. V was clipped by 5 bases and J by 0 bases; unmatched bases: 7. The length of the CDR3 is 16 residues. The CDR3 bases are TGTGCCAGCAGCCAGAGCGGGGGTGCTAGCACAGATACGCAGTATTTT. This gives the protein CASSQSGGASTDTQYF.

A remark on this clone: Compared with germline, one end of the junction differs, possibly owing to a read error. The V gene is TRBV7-2, the J gene TRBJ1-2; 7 bases line up with TRBD1. The germline V gene encodes CDR1 SGHTA and CDR2 FQGNSA. The CDR3 covers 15 residues. CDR3 coding DNA: TGTGCCAGCAGTCCCGGGACAGCCTCTAACTATGACTACACCTTC. It is translated as CASSPGTASNYDYTF.

The chain combines TRBV2 with TRBJ1-1, with 7 bases aligning to TRBD1. The V gene's germline CDR1 is SNHLY and CDR2 FYNNEI. Trimming removed 7 bases from V and 5 bases from J; junction bases left unmatched: 7. The CDR3 is made up of 13 amino acids. This CDR3 is CASNKGAATEAFF. Here the CDR3 DNA reads TGTGCCAGCAATAAGGGGGCTGCGACTGAAGCTTTCTTT.